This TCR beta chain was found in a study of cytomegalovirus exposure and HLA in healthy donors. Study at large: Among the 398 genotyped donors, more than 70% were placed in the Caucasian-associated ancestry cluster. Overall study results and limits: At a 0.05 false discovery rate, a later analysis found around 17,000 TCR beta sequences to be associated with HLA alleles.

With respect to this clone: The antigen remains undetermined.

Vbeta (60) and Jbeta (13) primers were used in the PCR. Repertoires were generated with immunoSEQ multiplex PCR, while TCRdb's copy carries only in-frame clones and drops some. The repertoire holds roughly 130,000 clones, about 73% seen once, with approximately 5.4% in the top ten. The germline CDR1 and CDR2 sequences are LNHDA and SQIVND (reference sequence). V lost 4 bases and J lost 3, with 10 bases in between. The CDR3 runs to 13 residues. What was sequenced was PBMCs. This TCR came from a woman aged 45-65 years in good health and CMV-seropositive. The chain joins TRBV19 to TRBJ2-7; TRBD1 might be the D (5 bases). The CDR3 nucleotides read TGTGCCAGTAGTAAACGACAGAACTACGAGCAGTACTTC. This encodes CASSKRQNYEQYF.